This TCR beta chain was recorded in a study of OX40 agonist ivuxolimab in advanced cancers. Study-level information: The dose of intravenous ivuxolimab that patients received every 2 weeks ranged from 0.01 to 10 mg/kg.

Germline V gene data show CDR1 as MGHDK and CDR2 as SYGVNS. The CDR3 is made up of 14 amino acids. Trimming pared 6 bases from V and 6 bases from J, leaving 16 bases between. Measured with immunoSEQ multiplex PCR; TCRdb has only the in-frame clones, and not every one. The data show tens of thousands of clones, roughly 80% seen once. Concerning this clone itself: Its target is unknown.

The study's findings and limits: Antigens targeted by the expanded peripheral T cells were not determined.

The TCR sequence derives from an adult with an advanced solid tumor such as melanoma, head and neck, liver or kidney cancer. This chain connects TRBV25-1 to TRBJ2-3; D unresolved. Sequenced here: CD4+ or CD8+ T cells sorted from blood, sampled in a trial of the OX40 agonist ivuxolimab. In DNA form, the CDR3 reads TGTGCCAGCAGCCAAGACGCGCCTATGGATACGCAGTATTTT. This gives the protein CASSQDAPMDTQYF.